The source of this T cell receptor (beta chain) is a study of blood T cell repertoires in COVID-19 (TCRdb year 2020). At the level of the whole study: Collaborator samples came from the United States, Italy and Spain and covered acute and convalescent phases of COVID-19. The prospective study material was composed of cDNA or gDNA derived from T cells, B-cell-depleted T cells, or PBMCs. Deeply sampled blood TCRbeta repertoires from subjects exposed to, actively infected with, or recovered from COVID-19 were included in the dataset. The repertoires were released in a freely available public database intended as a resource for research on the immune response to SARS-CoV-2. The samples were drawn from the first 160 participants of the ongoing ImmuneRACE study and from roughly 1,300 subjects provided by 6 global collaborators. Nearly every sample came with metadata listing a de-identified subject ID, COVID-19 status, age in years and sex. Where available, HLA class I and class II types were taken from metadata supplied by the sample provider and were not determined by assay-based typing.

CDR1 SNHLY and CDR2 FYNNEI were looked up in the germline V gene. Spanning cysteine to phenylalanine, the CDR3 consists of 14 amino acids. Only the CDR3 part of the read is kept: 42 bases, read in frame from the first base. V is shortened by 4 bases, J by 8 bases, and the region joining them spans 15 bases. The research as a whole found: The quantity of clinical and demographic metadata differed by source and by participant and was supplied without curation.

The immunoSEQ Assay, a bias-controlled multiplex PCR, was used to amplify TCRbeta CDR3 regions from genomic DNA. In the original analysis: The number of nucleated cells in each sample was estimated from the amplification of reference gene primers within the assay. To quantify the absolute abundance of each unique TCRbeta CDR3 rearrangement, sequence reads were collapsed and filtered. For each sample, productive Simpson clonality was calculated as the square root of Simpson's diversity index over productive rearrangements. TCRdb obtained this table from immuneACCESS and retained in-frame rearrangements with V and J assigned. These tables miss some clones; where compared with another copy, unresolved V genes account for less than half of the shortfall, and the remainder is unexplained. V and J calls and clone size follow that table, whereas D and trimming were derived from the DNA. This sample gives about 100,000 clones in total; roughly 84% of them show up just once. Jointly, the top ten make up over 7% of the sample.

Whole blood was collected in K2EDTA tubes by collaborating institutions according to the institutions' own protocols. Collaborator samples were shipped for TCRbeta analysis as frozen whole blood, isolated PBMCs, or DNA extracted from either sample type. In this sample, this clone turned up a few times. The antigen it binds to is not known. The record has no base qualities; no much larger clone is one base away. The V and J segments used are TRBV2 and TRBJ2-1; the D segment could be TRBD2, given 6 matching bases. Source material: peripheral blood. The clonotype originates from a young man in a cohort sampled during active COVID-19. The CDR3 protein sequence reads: CASSGRRWGDEQFF. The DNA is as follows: TGTGCCAGCAGTGGCCGCCGATGGGGGGATGAGCAGTTCTTC.